A single sample gave rise to the 27 T cell receptor beta chains below, sequenced in a study of T-cell reconstitution after alpha-beta-depleted transplantation in children. Using unique molecular identifiers, the investigators prepared the TCRbeta library. TCRdb re-analysed the PCR reads in MiXCR, keeping a single row per CDR3 protein. The repertoire holds hundreds of thousands of distinct CDR3 sequences, with roughly 23% as singletons. The sequencing used PBMCs, mostly from graft donor cells, collected 360 days after TCRalphabeta/CD19-depleted stem cell transplant. The receptors come from a boy in the first two years of life who had a stem cell transplant for acute myeloid leukemia, so the T cells may come from the graft donor.

This clonotype was seen ten or more times. The chain has TRBV28 and TRBJ2-5; D ambiguous. This CDR3 is 10 amino acids long. The germline CDR1 and CDR2 sequences are MDHEN and SYDVKM. The ends were cut back, 5 bases at V and 5 bases at J, with 3 bases in the middle. The CDR3 is CASSRETQYF. The CDR3 bases are TGTGCCAGCAGTCGTGAGACCCAGTACTTC. The entire variable domain, with the rest obtained from reference TRBV28 and TRBJ2-5, is as follows: DVKVTQSSRYLVKRTGEKVFLECVQDMDHENMFWYRQDPGLGLRLIYFSYDVKMKEKGDIPEGYSVSREKKERFSLILESASTNQTSMYLCASSRETQYFGPGTRLLVL.

At least ten counts were recorded for this clonotype. The genes are TRBV25-1 and TRBJ2-2; D unclear. The CDR3 runs 12 residues. Germline CDR1 and CDR2: MGHDK and SYGVNS. The ends were cut back, 6 bases at V and 2 bases at J, with 4 bases in the middle. The CDR3 sequence: CASRGNTGELFF. DNA for the CDR3: TGTGCCAGCAGGGGAAACACCGGGGAGCTGTTTTTT. The variable domain in full, completed from reference TRBV25-1 and TRBJ2-2, reads EADIYQTPRYLVIGTGKKITLECSQTMGHDKMYWYQQDPGMELHLIHYSYGVNSTEKGDLSSESTVSRIRTEHFPLTLESARPSHTSQYLCASRGNTGELFFGEGSRLTVL.

CDR3 residues: CASKWGVRESGYTF. The CDR3 DNA reads TGTGCCAGCAAATGGGGGGTGAGGGAGTCGGGCTACACCTTC. This chain links TRBV6-2 or TRBV6-3 with TRBJ1-2; a weak D match, TRBD1 (5 bases). The CDR3 sequence is 14 residues long. The V gene lost 7 bases and the J gene lost 8 bases, with 20 bases spanning the gap. From germline, CDR1 is MNHEY and CDR2 SVGEGT.

The chain carries TRBV20-1 and TRBJ1-1; maybe TRBD1 (6 bases). Germline assignment: CDR1 DFQATT and CDR2 SNEGSKA (reference sequence). The V gene lost 2 bases and the J gene lost 1 base, with 14 bases spanning the gap. CDR3 length equals 15 residues. CDR3 loop: CSARSPTRGNTEAFF. The CDR3 DNA reads TGCAGTGCTAGATCCCCGACCAGGGGGAACACTGAAGCTTTCTTT.

The sample holds a few counts of this clonotype. The chain has TRBV15 and TRBJ2-1; D perhaps matches TRBD1 (6 bases). Looked up from germline, CDR1 is LNHNV and CDR2 is YYDKDF (reference sequence). Trimming took 8 bases from V and 8 from J, leaving 10 bases between them. The CDR3 has 11 amino acids. CDR3: CATGTGYEQFF. Here the CDR3 DNA reads TGTGCCACCGGTACAGGGTATGAGCAGTTCTTC.

This clonotype has more than one count but fewer than ten. The gene calls are TRBV2 and TRBJ1-1, with D unclear. The CDR3 totals 12 residues. Per the germline V gene, CDR1 is SNHLY and CDR2 is FYNNEI. V was pared by 8 bases and J by 0 bases, with 7 bases between. This CDR3 reads CASQLMNTEAFF. The CDR3 nucleotides are TGTGCCAGCCAATTAATGAACACTGAAGCTTTCTTT. Variable domain in full (rest from reference TRBV2 and TRBJ1-1): EPEVTQTPSHQVTQMGQEVILRCVPISNHLYFYWYRQILGQKVEFLVSFYNNEISEKSEIFDDQFSVERPDGSNFTLKIRSTKLEDSAMYFCASQLMNTEAFFGQGTRLTVV.

The chain couples TRBV18 to TRBJ2-3; 7 bases are shared with TRBD1. CDR3 length equals 14 residues. Trimming removed 1 base from V and 6 bases from J; junction bases left unmatched: 4. Germline V CDR1 and CDR2: KGHSH, LQKENI. In nucleotides, the CDR3 is TGTGCCAGCTCACCACAGACAGGGCCCGATACGCAGTATTTT. Protein: CASSPQTGPDTQYF.

This rearrangement joins TRBV6-2 or TRBV6-3 to TRBJ2-7, with D unclear. Germline lookup yields CDR1 MNHEY and CDR2 SVGEGT. The CDR3 totals 16 residues. V was shortened by 6 bases and J by 3 bases, with 21 bases between the two germline ends. The CDR3 sequence is CASSTTQRILVYEQYF. The CDR3 DNA is TGTGCCAGCAGCACTACGCAACGCATATTGGTCTACGAGCAGTACTTC.

In its sample, this clonotype was seen a few times. This chain links TRBV4-3 with TRBJ1-2; a possible D gene is TRBD1 (5 bases). From germline, CDR1 is LGHNA and CDR2 YSLEER. Trimming removed 0 bases from V and 3 bases from J, with 14 bases in between. The CDR3 runs to 16 residues. CDR3 coding DNA: TGCGCCAGCAGCCAAGATTTTAAGGGGAATTACTATGGCTACACCTTC. It is translated as CASSQDFKGNYYGYTF.

This clonotype was seen at least ten times. The chain carries TRBV10-2 and TRBJ1-1; 9 bases fit TRBD1. CDR1 is WSHSY and CDR2 is SAAADI in the germline V gene. The CDR3 runs to 16 residues. V was clipped by 2 bases and J by 1 base; unmatched bases: 5. The CDR3 loop reads CASSEPGQGSNTEAFF. CDR3 DNA: TGCGCCAGCAGTGAGCCGGGACAGGGATCGAACACTGAAGCTTTCTTT.

This clonotype was detected a few times. The chain uses TRBV6-1 and TRBJ1-2, with a possible D match to TRBD1 (6 bases). This CDR3 has 13 amino acids. Germline values: CDR1 MNHNS, CDR2 SASEGT. V lost 6 bases and J lost 5, with 13 bases in between. The CDR3 spells CASRLPTGYGYTF. The DNA of the CDR3 is TGTGCCAGCAGACTACCTACAGGGTATGGCTACACCTTC.

The chain employs TRBV7-9 and TRBJ1-1; D remains ambiguous. This CDR3 is built from 15 residues. The V end was cut by 7 bases, the J end by 1 base, with 16 bases between. Germline lookup yields CDR1 SEHNR and CDR2 FQNEAQ (reference sequence). The DNA for the CDR3 is TGTGCCAGCACCTCGGACTGGAAGGAGAACACTGAAGCTTTCTTT. It encodes CASTSDWKENTEAFF.

The V call is TRBV11-2, the J call TRBJ1-4; possible D gene TRBD1, 6 bases. The CDR3 has 14 residues. V was cut by 3 bases and J by 10 bases, with 15 bases left in between. The germline V gene encodes CDR1 SGHAT and CDR2 FQNNGV. CDR3 nucleotide sequence: TGTGCCAGCAGCTTGGCGGACAGTGGAGGAAAACTGTTTTTT. This translates into CASSLADSGGKLFF.

This clonotype was seen a few times. V usage is TRBV27 and J usage is TRBJ2-1; D gene uncertain. Germline V gene lookup returns CDR1 MNHEY and CDR2 SMNVEV (reference sequence). V dropped 0 bases and J dropped 5 bases, with 8 bases sitting between them. The CDR3 consists of 14 residues. Here the CDR3 reads CASSLSRLNNEQFF. CDR3 DNA sequence: TGTGCCAGCAGTTTATCCCGACTCAACAATGAGCAGTTCTTC.

In its sample, this clonotype was seen many times. The chain joins TRBV20-1 to TRBJ2-5; 10 bases fit TRBD1. CDR3 length: 15 residues. The J segment lost 4 bases and the V segment lost 5 bases, leaving 10 bases of the junction unmatched. Germline CDR1 and CDR2: DFQATT and SNEGSKA (reference sequence). This CDR3 is CSAPTDRGFLETQYF. The CDR3 DNA follows: TGCAGTGCTCCTACGGACAGGGGGTTTTTAGAGACCCAGTACTTC.

The chain couples TRBV20-1 to TRBJ1-5, with 8 positions matching TRBD1. Germline assignment: CDR1 DFQATT and CDR2 SNEGSKA (reference sequence). CDR3 length: 14 residues. J gave up 7 bases and V 6 bases, and 11 bases lay outside the gene matches. This chain's CDR3 is CSAGLDRGGQPQHF. In DNA, the CDR3 is TGCAGTGCCGGTCTCGACAGGGGAGGGCAGCCCCAGCATTTT.

V gene TRBV7-9 combines with J gene TRBJ1-1; D is ambiguous. Trimming removed 5 bases from V and 4 bases from J, with 8 bases in between. Germline assignment: CDR1 SEHNR and CDR2 FQNEAQ (reference sequence). The CDR3 spans 12 residues. CDR3 sequence reads: CASSGGSTEAFF. The DNA for the CDR3 is TGTGCCAGCAGCGGCGGATCCACTGAAGCTTTCTTT.

This clonotype has just a few counts. The chain employs TRBV11-2 and TRBJ2-2; D is perhaps TRBD1 or TRBD2 (5 bases each). V dropped 5 bases and J dropped 2 bases, with 21 bases sitting between them. Germline CDR1 reads SGHAT; CDR2 reads FQNNGV. This CDR3 has 18 amino acids. As DNA, the CDR3 is TGTGCCAGCAGCGTTCCGATCGGGACCCGGATTAACACCGGGGAGCTGTTTTTT. It specifies CASSVPIGTRINTGELFF.

The V gene is TRBV7-2, the J gene TRBJ2-3; TRBD2 agrees at 14 bases. This CDR3 contains 21 residues. J gave up 2 bases and V 0 bases, and 13 bases lay outside the gene matches. In germline, CDR1 is SGHTA, CDR2 FQGNSA. CDR3: CASSLARLAGGQTPSTDTQYF. CDR3 coding DNA: TGTGCCAGCAGCTTAGCCCGACTAGCGGGGGGGCAGACCCCTTCCACAGATACGCAGTATTTT.

The chain joins TRBV3-1 to TRBJ2-4; D not certain. The CDR3 runs to 13 residues. Trimming left V 2 bases short and J 5 bases short, with 7 bases between. Germline V gives CDR1 LGHDT, CDR2 YNNKEL (reference sequence). The CDR3: CASSQFRENIQYF. DNA of the CDR3: TGTGCCAGCAGCCAATTCCGGGAAAACATTCAGTACTTC. The full variable domain, its missing parts supplied by reference TRBV3-1 and TRBJ2-4, is DTAVSQTPKYLVTQMGNDKSIKCEQNLGHDTMYWYKQDSKKFLKIMFSYNNKELIINETVPNRFSPKSPDKAHLNLHINSLELGDSAVYFCASSQFRENIQYFGAGTRLSVL.

The J gene is TRBJ2-3, the V gene TRBV5-1; D gene ambiguous. The CDR3 extends over 14 amino acids. Trimming took 0 bases from V and 7 from J, leaving 12 bases between them. From germline, CDR1 is SGHRS and CDR2 YFSETQ. As DNA, the CDR3 is TGCGCCAGCAGCTTGGACAGCGCCGCTAATACGCAGTATTTT. It codes for CASSLDSAANTQYF.

The CDR3 DNA is TGCGCCAGCAGCTTGTTTTGGCAGTCGAACACCGGGGAGCTGTTTTTT. It translates to CASSLFWQSNTGELFF. The chain links TRBV5-1 to TRBJ2-2; no definite D call. Germline assignment: CDR1 SGHRS and CDR2 YFSETQ. Trimming removed 1 base from V and 0 bases from J, with 10 bases in between. CDR3 size: 16 residues.

This clonotype has more than one count but fewer than ten. The J gene is TRBJ2-1, the V gene TRBV14; no clear D. The CDR3 loop spans 15 amino acids. In germline, CDR1 is SGHDN, CDR2 FVKESK. With 1 base removed from V and 0 bases from J, the gap between germline ends came to 7 bases. Here the CDR3 reads CASSQALLSYNEQFF. The CDR3 region has the DNA TGTGCCAGCAGCCAAGCACTCCTCTCCTACAATGAGCAGTTCTTC.

The chain has TRBV5-1 and TRBJ1-1; a weak D match, TRBD1 (5 bases). This CDR3 has 15 residues. V lost 4 bases, J lost 3 bases, and 16 bases lay in between. CDR1 and CDR2 from the germline V gene are SGHRS and YFSETQ. The CDR3 protein is CASSLEQVLDTEAFF. The CDR3 region has the DNA TGCGCCAGCAGCCTAGAACAGGTTTTGGACACTGAAGCTTTCTTT.

This clonotype was counted at least ten times. The chain carries TRBV5-1 and TRBJ2-3, with D possibly matching TRBD1 (6 bases). Germline assignment: CDR1 SGHRS and CDR2 YFSETQ. This CDR3 comprises 15 residues. V shed 4 bases and J shed 0 bases, with 12 bases lying between them. CDR3 DNA: TGCGCCAGCAGCCTAGACAGGACTAGCACAGATACGCAGTATTTT. Its protein is CASSLDRTSTDTQYF.

This chain joins TRBV6-5 and TRBJ2-3, with 7 bases aligning to TRBD2. V trimming: 0 bases; J trimming: 0 bases; junction bases outside the gene matches: 9. The CDR3 covers 18 residues. CDR1 is MNHEY, CDR2 SVGAGI, per germline. The CDR3 loop reads CASSYSSPSGTSTDTQYF. For the CDR3, the DNA is TGTGCCAGCAGTTACTCCTCCCCCAGCGGGACCAGCACAGATACGCAGTATTTT.

This clonotype was counted ten times or more. This sequence joins TRBV19 and TRBJ2-7; D gene uncertain. Trimming left V 7 bases short and J 6 bases short, with 19 bases between. The germline gives CDR1 LNHDA, CDR2 SQIVND (reference sequence). CDR3 length: 14 residues. This CDR3 is CASTMTTWAGEQYF. The CDR3 DNA follows: TGTGCCAGTACCATGACCACCTGGGCTGGCGAGCAGTACTTC.